The next 14 T cell receptor beta chains were all read from a single sample in a study of cytomegalovirus exposure and HLA in healthy donors. PCR involved 60 Vbeta and 13 Jbeta primers. Repertoires were generated with immunoSEQ multiplex PCR, while TCRdb's copy carries only in-frame clones and drops some. This table lists under 100,000 clones. Sequenced input: PBMCs. These receptors were taken from a man in his thirties or forties in good health and CMV-seronegative.

This rearrangement joins TRBV7-3 to TRBJ2-3; 8 bases map to TRBD2. This CDR3 spans 15 amino acids. Unmatched junction bases numbered 7, after V lost 4 bases and J lost 4 bases. Germline V gene sequence: CDR1 SGHTA, CDR2 FQGTGA. The CDR3 protein is CASSSAGTRADTQYF. Here the CDR3 DNA reads TGTGCCAGCAGCTCCGCCGGGACTAGAGCAGATACGCAGTATTTT.

The V call is TRBV9, the J call TRBJ2-7, with 12 bases identical to TRBD1. Looked up from germline, CDR1 is SGDLS and CDR2 is YYNGEE. J gave up 6 bases and V 0 bases, and 7 bases lay outside the gene matches. This CDR3 comprises 16 residues. The CDR3 DNA sequence: TGTGCCAGCAGCGTAGGAGGGACAGGGGGCTTTTCCGAGCAGTACTTC. Translated, it gives CASSVGGTGGFSEQYF.

The chain recombines TRBV5-4 with TRBJ1-2; TRBD1 matches 7 bases. J was trimmed by 3 bases and V by 4 bases; bases with no gene match: 9. CDR1 is SGHNT and CDR2 is YYREEE in the germline V gene (reference sequence). CDR3 length: 15 residues. The DNA for the CDR3 is TGTGCCAGCAGCGGACCCGGGACAGTATACTATGGCTACACCTTC. It translates to CASSGPGTVYYGYTF.

The rearrangement joins TRBV28 to TRBJ1-2; D gene unclear. V was shortened by 6 bases and J by 5 bases, with 10 bases between the two germline ends. The CDR3 is 12 amino acids. Germline CDR1 reads MDHEN; CDR2 reads SYDVKM. CDR3 DNA sequence: TGTGCCAGCAGCCAGTCTCCTTATGGCTACACCTTC. It is translated as CASSQSPYGYTF.

The chain is built from TRBV6-5 and TRBJ1-2; the D gene is possibly TRBD1 (5 bases). V was cut by 5 bases and J by 5 bases, with 12 bases left in between. The CDR3 runs to 13 residues. The V gene's germline CDR1 is MNHEY and CDR2 SVGAGI. In DNA form, the CDR3 reads TGTGCCAGCAGTCCGGGGGTTCGGTATGGCTACACCTTC. Protein: CASSPGVRYGYTF.

This sequence joins TRBV6-6 and TRBJ1-2; TRBD1 matches at 9 bases. V dropped 5 bases and J dropped 2; count of bases not matched to a gene: 6. Germline V gene lookup returns CDR1 MNHNY and CDR2 SVGAGI (reference sequence). CDR3 length: 15 residues. The CDR3, as DNA: TGTGCCAGCAGTCCCGGACAGGGGAAGAACTATGGCTACACCTTC. It codes for CASSPGQGKNYGYTF.

V and J are TRBV6-1 and TRBJ2-7, with 10 bases that match TRBD2. The V gene's germline CDR1 is MNHNS and CDR2 SASEGT. This CDR3 comprises 15 residues. The J segment lost 4 bases and the V segment lost 7 bases, leaving 10 bases of the junction unmatched. As DNA, the CDR3 is TGTGCCAGCACCTCTCTAGCGGGGGTCCCTTACGAGCAGTACTTC. Encoded protein: CASTSLAGVPYEQYF.

The genes are TRBV7-8 and TRBJ2-7; 10 bases map to TRBD1. Germline CDR1 and CDR2: SGHVS and FQNEAQ. The CDR3 loop spans 16 amino acids. V shed 2 bases, J shed 4 bases, and the junction held 8 bases outside the gene matches. Here the CDR3 reads CASSLSTADRGYEQYF. The CDR3 bases are TGTGCCAGCAGCTTATCCACCGCGGACAGGGGGTACGAGCAGTACTTC.

This chain joins TRBV2 and TRBJ2-1; TRBD2 is a possible D gene (6 bases). Trimming pared 1 base from V and 14 bases from J, leaving 12 bases between. This CDR3 spans 12 amino acids. Germline CDR1 is SNHLY and CDR2 is FYNNEI. CDR3 DNA sequence: TGTGCCAGCAGTGAAGGGAGGGCTCGGGAGTTCTTC. Amino acid sequence: CASSEGRAREFF.

Comments on this clone: Sequence at one end of the junction differs from germline and may be a read error. This rearrangement joins TRBV2 to TRBJ2-3; perhaps TRBD2 as D (5 bases). This CDR3 comprises 14 residues. Germline V CDR1 and CDR2: SNHLY, FYNNEI. The CDR3 DNA follows: TGTGCCGGCAGTGAGCGGCTTAGCACAGATACGCAGTATTTT. It is translated as CAGSERLSTDTQYF.

J is TRBJ2-3 and V is TRBV7-2; TRBD1 matches at 7 bases. The CDR3 is 16 amino acids. Trimming cost V 4 bases and J 6 bases; bases outside gene matches: 13. CDR1 SGHTA and CDR2 FQGNSA come from the germline V gene. The CDR3 nucleotides read TGTGCCAGCAGCTCCCTTACCGGGACAGTGCCGGATACGCAGTATTTT. This gives the protein CASSSLTGTVPDTQYF. The variable domain in full, completed from reference TRBV7-2 and TRBJ2-3, reads GAGVSQSPSNKVTEKGKDVELRCDPISGHTALYWYRQSLGQGLEFLIYFQGNSAPDKSGLPSDRFSAERTGGSVSTLTIQRTQQEDSAVYLCASSSLTGTVPDTQYFGPGTRLTVL.

This chain links TRBV11-2 with TRBJ2-7; D remains ambiguous. Germline V gene data show CDR1 as SGHAT and CDR2 as FQNNGV. The V and J ends lost 0 bases and 7 bases respectively, with 10 bases between them. This CDR3 has 13 amino acids. The CDR3 sequence is CASSLDFPEEQYF. CDR3 bases: TGTGCCAGCAGCTTAGATTTCCCAGAAGAGCAGTACTTC.

J is TRBJ2-2 and V is TRBV29-1; unclear D gene. Germline CDR1 and CDR2: SQVTM and ANQGSEA. V was pared by 6 bases and J by 0 bases, with 11 bases between. The CDR3 totals 14 residues. CDR3 protein: CSVQVFANTGELFF. CDR3 DNA: TGCAGCGTCCAGGTCTTCGCGAACACCGGGGAGCTGTTTTTT.

The chain links TRBV11-2 to TRBJ2-1; D may be TRBD2 (6 bases). Per the germline V gene, CDR1 is SGHAT and CDR2 is FQNNGV. The V end lost 4 bases, the J end lost 5 bases, and 9 bases lay between the germline ends. This CDR3 has 13 residues. CDR3 in DNA: TGTGCCAGCAGCTCGACTAGGAACAATGAGCAGTTCTTC. Protein sequence: CASSSTRNNEQFF.